This entry lists 32 T cell receptor beta chains sequenced from one sample in a study of T cell changes during pregnancy in multiple sclerosis. Clones were sequenced by immunoSEQ multiplex PCR, and TCRdb holds only the in-frame ones, with some missing. The sample gives 20,000 to 25,000 clones, approximately 90% of which show up once; under 9% is in the top ten. Sample: CD8+ T cells from peripheral blood mononuclear cells, taken in the first trimester of pregnancy. The receptors come from a female donor with multiple sclerosis, enrolled in a pregnancy study.

The chain is built from TRBV7-2 and TRBJ1-2; D is perhaps TRBD1 (6 bases). V was shortened by 5 bases and J by 4 bases, with 20 bases between the two germline ends. The germline gives CDR1 SGHTA, CDR2 FQGNSA. The CDR3 has 16 residues. CDR3 protein: CASSRVDSHVPYGYTF. In DNA, the CDR3 is TGTGCCAGCAGCAGAGTGGACAGCCACGTCCCCTATGGCTACACCTTC. The full variable domain, in which reference TRBV7-2 and TRBJ1-2 provide the parts outside the CDR3, is GAGVSQSPSNKVTEKGKDVELRCDPISGHTALYWYRQSLGQGLEFLIYFQGNSAPDKSGLPSDRFSAERTGGSVSTLTIQRTQQEDSAVYLCASSRVDSHVPYGYTFGSGTRLTVV.

This clone was recorded only once. This chain joins TRBV19 and TRBJ1-2; the D is unclear. The germline V gene encodes CDR1 LNHDA and CDR2 SQIVND (reference sequence). The CDR3 spans 15 residues. V lost 0 bases and J lost 2, with 10 bases in between. The CDR3 is CASSIDLGSNYGYTF. As DNA, the CDR3 is TGTGCCAGTAGTATAGATCTAGGCAGCAACTATGGCTACACCTTC. Combining the CDR3 with reference TRBV19 and TRBJ1-2 gives the whole variable domain DGGITQSPKYLFRKEGQNVTLSCEQNLNHDAMYWYRQDPGQGLRLIYYSQIVNDFQKGDIAEGYSVSREKKESFPLTVTSAQKNPTAFYLCASSIDLGSNYGYTFGSGTRLTVV.

The chain uses TRBV7-9 and TRBJ2-1; D possibly corresponds to TRBD2 (6 bases). Germline CDR1 is SEHNR and CDR2 is FQNEAQ (reference sequence). Trimming took off 5 bases at V and 2 bases at J, with 13 bases between the two ends. The CDR3 length is 15 residues. CDR3 loop: CASSLRLVPYNEQFF. The DNA of the CDR3 is TGTGCCAGCAGCCTGCGACTAGTGCCCTACAATGAGCAGTTCTTC.

By proportion, this clone is medium-sized. The gene calls are TRBV6-1 and TRBJ2-7, with D maybe TRBD2 (5 bases). The CDR3 is 15 amino acids. V was shortened by 5 bases and J by 3 bases, with 17 bases between the two germline ends. Germline values: CDR1 MNHNS, CDR2 SASEGT. CDR3 sequence (DNA): TGTGCCAGCAGTCAAGAGGACTCCAGCCACTACGAGCAGTACTTC. Translating it yields CASSQEDSSHYEQYF.

Here the CDR3 DNA reads TGTGCCTGGAGTGGGCTCACCTCCTACGAGCAGTACTTC. It yields the protein CAWSGLTSYEQYF. This chain links TRBV30 with TRBJ2-7; D is unclear. CDR3 length: 13 residues. The V end lost 1 base, the J end lost 0 bases, and 7 bases lay between the germline ends. Germline V gives CDR1 GTSNPN, CDR2 SVGIG (reference sequence).

This clone was counted a few times. The chain carries TRBV27 and TRBJ2-7; a possible D gene is TRBD2 (6 bases). CDR1 is MNHEY and CDR2 is SMNVEV in the germline V gene (reference sequence). Trimming removed 6 bases at V and 3 bases at J, with 21 bases between. The CDR3 is 16 residues long. The CDR3 region has the DNA TGTGCCAGCAGACCTTCCCCGGGAGCGAGGGACTACGAGCAGTACTTC. It is translated as CASRPSPGARDYEQYF.

The chain has TRBV6-5 and TRBJ1-4, with a tentative D call TRBD1 (5 bases). CDR3 size: 15 residues. V lost 4 bases to trimming and J lost 2 bases, with 11 bases between them. Germline CDR1 MNHEY, CDR2 SVGAGI. This CDR3 reads CASSFYAGTNEKLFF. The DNA of the CDR3 is TGTGCCAGCAGTTTTTATGCAGGGACTAATGAAAAACTGTTTTTT.

V and J are TRBV19 and TRBJ1-2; D gene uncertain. This CDR3 is 12 amino acids long. The germline V and J ends were trimmed by 6 bases and 7 bases, with 12 bases remaining between them. Germline values: CDR1 LNHDA, CDR2 SQIVND (reference sequence). The CDR3 reads CASRLEDSGYTF. The CDR3 bases are TGTGCCAGTAGATTGGAGGATAGTGGCTACACCTTC.

This chain uses TRBV21-1 with TRBJ2-7; TRBD2, as called in the table, went unchecked against the DNA. TRBV21-1 counts as a pseudogene. This CDR3 spans 13 amino acids. CDR3 in amino acids: CASSSGGRGEQYF. In nucleotides, the CDR3 is TGTGCCAGCAGCAGTGGCGGGAGGGGCGAGCAGTACTTC.

The V call is TRBV6-1, the J call TRBJ2-2; maybe TRBD1 (6 bases). Trimming removed 6 bases at V and 6 bases at J, with 14 bases between. This CDR3 comprises 14 residues. Germline loops: CDR1 MNHNS, CDR2 SASEGT. CDR3 loop: CASRGGVGPGELFF. The CDR3 DNA reads TGTGCCAGCAGAGGGGGAGTGGGGCCCGGGGAGCTGTTTTTT.

The chain combines TRBV4-1 with TRBJ1-5, with D possibly TRBD1 on 6 matching bases. The CDR3 has 14 amino acids. V lost 3 bases, J lost 6 bases, and 12 bases lay in between. Germline CDR1 is MGHRA and CDR2 is YSYEKL. The CDR3 nucleotides read TGCGCCAGCAGCCAGCAGGGGTTGATTCAGCCCCAGCATTTT. Amino acids: CASSQQGLIQPQHF.

The chain uses TRBV19 and TRBJ1-5, with a possible D match to TRBD1 (6 bases). V lost 7 bases to trimming and J lost 6 bases, with 13 bases between them. The CDR3 covers 13 residues. Germline V lookup: CDR1 LNHDA, CDR2 SQIVND (reference sequence). The CDR3 reads CASNSGEPQPQHF. In nucleotides, the CDR3 is TGTGCCAGTAATTCAGGGGAGCCTCAGCCCCAGCATTTT.

The genes are TRBV5-4 and TRBJ2-7; TRBD2 aligns across 9 bases. Germline V gives CDR1 SGHNT, CDR2 YYREEE (reference sequence). The CDR3 has 16 amino acids. The trim removed 4 bases at V and 2 bases at J, leaving 10 bases unmatched. CDR3 in amino acids: CASSPASTSGTYEQYF. CDR3 DNA: TGTGCCAGCAGCCCGGCTTCGACTAGCGGCACCTACGAGCAGTACTTC.

This clone was observed a single time. J is TRBJ1-1 and V is TRBV5-1, with a tentative D call TRBD1 (6 bases). This CDR3 is built from 14 residues. V lost 5 bases and J lost 8, with 19 bases in between. CDR1 is SGHRS and CDR2 is YFSETQ in the germline V gene. CDR3: CASREENRAWEAFF. DNA for the CDR3: TGCGCCAGCAGGGAGGAGAACAGGGCTTGGGAAGCTTTCTTT.

This clone appeared a few times. The V gene is TRBV27, the J gene TRBJ2-1; 7 bases line up with TRBD2. J was trimmed by 3 bases and V by 7 bases; bases with no gene match: 6. The CDR3 length is 14 residues. The germline gives CDR1 MNHEY, CDR2 SMNVEV (reference sequence). The CDR3 sequence is CASMPVAGYNEQFF. The CDR3 region has the DNA TGTGCCAGCATGCCCGTAGCGGGCTACAATGAGCAGTTCTTC.

V and J are TRBV28 and TRBJ1-1, with 9 bases matching TRBD1. The V and J ends lost 7 bases and 4 bases, in that order; junction bases with no gene match: 4. CDR1 is MDHEN, CDR2 SYDVKM, per germline. The CDR3 spans 13 residues. The CDR3: CASKGTGFTEAFF. CDR3 nucleotide sequence: TGTGCCAGCAAAGGGACAGGGTTCACTGAAGCTTTCTTT.

CDR3 bases: TGTGCCAGTAGTATAGGGGGGGATGAGCAGTTCTTC. Residues: CASSIGGDEQFF. The chain uses TRBV19 and TRBJ2-1; possibly TRBD2 for D (6 bases). The germline V gene encodes CDR1 LNHDA and CDR2 SQIVND (reference sequence). The CDR3 covers 12 residues. V lost 1 base, J lost 8 bases, and 6 bases lay in between.

V usage is TRBV9 and J usage is TRBJ2-7, with D perhaps matching TRBD2 (5 bases). V dropped 3 bases and J dropped 4 bases, with 11 bases sitting between them. This CDR3 spans 13 amino acids. Germline V gene sequence: CDR1 SGDLS, CDR2 YYNGEE. CDR3 sequence (DNA): TGTGCCAGCAGCGCCCACACGGGGTACGAGCAGTACTTC. Protein sequence: CASSAHTGYEQYF.

The rearrangement joins TRBV28 to TRBJ2-7; no definite D call. The V gene lost 5 bases and the J gene lost 4 bases, with 15 bases spanning the gap. Looked up from germline, CDR1 is MDHEN and CDR2 is SYDVKM. This CDR3 spans 14 amino acids. This CDR3 reads CASSLLTRMYEQYF. Written as DNA, the CDR3 is TGTGCCAGCAGTCTTCTAACGCGAATGTACGAGCAGTACTTC.

The J gene is TRBJ1-1, the V gene TRBV30; D possibly corresponds to TRBD1 (5 bases). The CDR3 has 15 residues. The germline V and J ends were trimmed by 0 bases and 3 bases, with 14 bases remaining between them. Germline V gives CDR1 GTSNPN, CDR2 SVGIG (reference sequence). This chain's CDR3 is CAWSVLGPRDTEAFF. The CDR3 DNA reads as TGTGCCTGGAGTGTACTGGGCCCCAGGGACACTGAAGCTTTCTTT.

This clone was seen once. The gene calls are TRBV6-5 and TRBJ2-1, with 9 bases that match TRBD2. Trimming cost V 6 bases and J 3 bases; bases outside gene matches: 3. In germline, CDR1 is MNHEY, CDR2 SVGAGI. The CDR3 length is 14 residues. The CDR3 DNA follows: TGTGCCAGCAGATCACTAGCGGGCTACAATGAGCAGTTCTTC. It codes for CASRSLAGYNEQFF.

The J gene is TRBJ2-7, the V gene TRBV4-3, with D possibly matching TRBD1 (6 bases). The CDR3 totals 16 residues. V was shortened by 1 base and J by 2 bases, with 15 bases between the two germline ends. In germline, CDR1 is LGHNA, CDR2 YSLEER. The CDR3 loop reads CASSQGAPQGTYEQYF. For the CDR3, the DNA is TGCGCCAGCAGCCAAGGGGCCCCGCAGGGGACCTACGAGCAGTACTTC.

Ten or more counts support this clone. This chain links TRBV29-1 with TRBJ2-1, with TRBD2 identical over 10 bases. The germline gives CDR1 SQVTM, CDR2 ANQGSEA. CDR3 size: 15 residues. V gave up 0 bases and J gave up 6 bases; unmatched junction bases: 5. The CDR3 DNA follows: TGCAGCGTTGAAGAGGGTCCTAGCGGGAGCAATGAGCAGTTCTTC. The encoded protein is CSVEEGPSGSNEQFF.

This clone is termed medium-sized (0.01 to 0.1%). The chain is built from TRBV27 and TRBJ1-5, with a possible D match to TRBD1 (6 bases). Deletions cut 8 bases from V and 5 bases from J, with 19 bases between. The germline V gene has CDR1 MNHEY and CDR2 SMNVEV (reference sequence). This CDR3 contains 15 residues. The CDR3, as DNA: TGTGCCAGCGGATCCCTAACAACAGGGCATCAGCCCCAGCATTTT. Translating gives CASGSLTTGHQPQHF.

The chain joins TRBV9 to TRBJ1-1; TRBD1 matches 11 bases. Germline CDR1 and CDR2: SGDLS and YYNGEE. This CDR3 contains 18 residues. Losses at the gene ends were 2 bases for V and 1 base for J; bases not matched to a gene: 10. This CDR3 is CASSVNPGQGVRNTEAFF. The CDR3 DNA is TGTGCCAGCAGCGTCAACCCGGGACAGGGGGTTAGGAACACTGAAGCTTTCTTT. The whole variable domain, filled in from reference TRBV9 and TRBJ1-1, reads DSGVTQTPKHLITATGQRVTLRCSPRSGDLSVYWYQQSLDQGLQFLIQYYNGEERAKGNILERFSAQQFPDLHSELNLSSLELGDSALYFCASSVNPGQGVRNTEAFFGQGTRLTVV.

The genes are TRBV6-6 and TRBJ2-1, with a weak D call TRBD2 (5 bases). The germline V gene encodes CDR1 MNHNY and CDR2 SVGAGI (reference sequence). Trimming shortened V by 5 bases and J by 2 bases, and 16 bases separated the two germline ends. The CDR3 loop spans 16 amino acids. The CDR3 protein is CASSTVFEGAYNEQFF. In nucleotides, the CDR3 is TGTGCCAGCAGTACCGTATTCGAGGGTGCCTACAATGAGCAGTTCTTC.

The rearrangement uses TRBV5-4 and TRBJ2-7; 13 nucleotides align to TRBD2. This CDR3 has 16 amino acids. V trimming: 3 bases; J trimming: 5 bases; junction bases outside the gene matches: 8. Looked up from germline, CDR1 is SGHNT and CDR2 is YYREEE (reference sequence). CDR3 nucleotides: TGTGCCAGCAGCTACATTGGACTAGCGGGAGTTAACGAGCAGTACTTC. It yields the protein CASSYIGLAGVNEQYF.

V usage is TRBV12-5 and J usage is TRBJ1-5, with D possibly matching TRBD1 (5 bases). V shed 2 bases and J shed 8 bases, with 16 bases lying between them. This CDR3 contains 15 residues. CDR1 is LGHNT, CDR2 FRNRAP, per germline. The CDR3 DNA is TGTGCTAGTGGTTTGCAGCAGGGTGGCCGGGAGCCCCAGCATTTT. Translation: CASGLQQGGREPQHF.

The chain uses TRBV4-2 and TRBJ1-1; D may be TRBD1 (6 bases). CDR3 length: 15 amino acids. Trimming took off 4 bases at V and 11 bases at J, with 23 bases between the two ends. The germline V gene encodes CDR1 LGHNA and CDR2 YNFKEQ. The CDR3 loop reads CASSLSKGDRIRAFF. The DNA of the CDR3 is TGTGCCAGCAGCCTTTCCAAGGGGGATCGTATTCGGGCTTTCTTT.

This chain links TRBV2 with TRBJ2-7; D possibly corresponds to TRBD1 (5 bases). Trimming took 1 base from V and 0 from J, leaving 7 bases between them. The V gene's germline CDR1 is SNHLY and CDR2 FYNNEI. The CDR3 spans 14 residues. This chain's CDR3 is CASSEGQLSYEQYF. As DNA, the CDR3 is TGTGCCAGCAGTGAAGGACAGCTCTCCTACGAGCAGTACTTC.

This clone came up once. V is TRBV11-2 and J is TRBJ2-3; 7 bases match TRBD2. The CDR3 totals 14 residues. From germline, CDR1 is SGHAT and CDR2 FQNNGV. Trimming removed 5 bases from V and 1 base from J; junction bases left unmatched: 3. CDR3 sequence reads: CASSRGVGTDTQYF. The CDR3 DNA is TGTGCCAGCAGCCGGGGGGTGGGCACAGATACGCAGTATTTT.

The chain is built from TRBV28 and TRBJ2-2; 13 bases fit TRBD2. The CDR3 runs to 16 residues. V was pared by 2 bases and J by 6 bases, with 3 bases of the junction left unmatched. From germline, CDR1 is MDHEN and CDR2 SYDVKM. The CDR3 DNA reads as TGTGCCAGCAGTTTAACACTAGCGGGAGGGCCCGGGGAGCTGTTTTTT. Protein product: CASSLTLAGGPGELFF.